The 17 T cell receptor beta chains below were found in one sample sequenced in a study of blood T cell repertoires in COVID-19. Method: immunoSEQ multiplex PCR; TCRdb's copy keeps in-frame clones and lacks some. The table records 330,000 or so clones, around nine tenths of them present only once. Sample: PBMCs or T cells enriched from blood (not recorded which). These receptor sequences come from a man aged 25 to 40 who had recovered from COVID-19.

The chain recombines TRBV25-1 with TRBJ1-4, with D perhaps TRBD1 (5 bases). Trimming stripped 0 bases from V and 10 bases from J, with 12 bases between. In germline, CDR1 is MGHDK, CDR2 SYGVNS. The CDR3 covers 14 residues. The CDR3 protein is CASSEYGVGGKLFF. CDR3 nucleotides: TGTGCCAGCAGTGAATATGGGGTGGGGGGAAAACTGTTTTTT.

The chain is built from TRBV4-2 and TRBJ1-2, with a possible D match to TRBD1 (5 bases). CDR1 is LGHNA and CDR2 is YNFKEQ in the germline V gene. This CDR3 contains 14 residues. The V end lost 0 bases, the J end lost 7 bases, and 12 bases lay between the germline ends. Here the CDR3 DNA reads TGTGCCAGCAGCCAAGACTTAGGGGTGAGTGGCTACACCTTC. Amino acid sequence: CASSQDLGVSGYTF.

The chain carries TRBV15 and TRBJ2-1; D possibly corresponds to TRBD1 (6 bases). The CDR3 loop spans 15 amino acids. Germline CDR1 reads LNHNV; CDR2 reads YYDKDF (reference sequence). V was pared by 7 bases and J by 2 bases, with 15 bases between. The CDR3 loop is CATKLGTMTYNEQFF. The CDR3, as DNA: TGTGCCACCAAATTGGGGACAATGACCTACAATGAGCAGTTCTTC.

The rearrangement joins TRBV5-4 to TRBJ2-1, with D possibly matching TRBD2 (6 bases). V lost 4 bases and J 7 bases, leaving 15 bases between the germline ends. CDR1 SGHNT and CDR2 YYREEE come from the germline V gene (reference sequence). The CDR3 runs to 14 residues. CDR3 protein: CASSNLEGRNEQFF. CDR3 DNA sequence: TGTGCCAGCAGCAACCTCGAGGGGAGGAATGAGCAGTTCTTC.

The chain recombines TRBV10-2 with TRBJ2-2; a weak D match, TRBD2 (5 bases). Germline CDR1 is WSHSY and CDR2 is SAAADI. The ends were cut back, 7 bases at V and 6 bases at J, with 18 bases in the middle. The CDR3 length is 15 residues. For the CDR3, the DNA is TGCGCCAGCAACGAGGGTCGGGGAGCGCCCGGGGAGCTGTTTTTT. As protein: CASNEGRGAPGELFF.

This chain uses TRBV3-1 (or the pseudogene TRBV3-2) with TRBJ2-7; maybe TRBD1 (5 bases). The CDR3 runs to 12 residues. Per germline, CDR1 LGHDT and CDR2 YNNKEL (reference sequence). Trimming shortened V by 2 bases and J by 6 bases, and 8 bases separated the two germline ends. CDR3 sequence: CASSQRGGEQYF. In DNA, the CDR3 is TGTGCCAGCAGCCAAAGGGGTGGCGAGCAGTACTTC.

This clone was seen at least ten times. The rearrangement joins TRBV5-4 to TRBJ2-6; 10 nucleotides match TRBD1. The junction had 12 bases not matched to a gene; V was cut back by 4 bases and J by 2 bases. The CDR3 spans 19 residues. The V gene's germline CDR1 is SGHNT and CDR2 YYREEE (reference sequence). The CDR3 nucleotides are TGTGCCAGCAGCCCCGGGCGGGACAGGGGATTTCCTGGGGCCAACGTCCTGACTTTC. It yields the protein CASSPGRDRGFPGANVLTF. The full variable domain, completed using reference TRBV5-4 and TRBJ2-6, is ETGVTQSPTHLIKTRGQQVTLRCSSQSGHNTVSWYQQALGQGPQFIFQYYREEENGRGNFPPRFSGLQFPNYSSELNVNALELDDSALYLCASSPGRDRGFPGANVLTFGAGSRLTVL.

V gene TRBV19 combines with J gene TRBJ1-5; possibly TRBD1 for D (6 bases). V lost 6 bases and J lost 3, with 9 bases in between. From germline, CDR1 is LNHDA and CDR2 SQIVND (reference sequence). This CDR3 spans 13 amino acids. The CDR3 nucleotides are TGTGCCAGTAGAGGACAGATCAATCAGCCCCAGCATTTT. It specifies CASRGQINQPQHF.

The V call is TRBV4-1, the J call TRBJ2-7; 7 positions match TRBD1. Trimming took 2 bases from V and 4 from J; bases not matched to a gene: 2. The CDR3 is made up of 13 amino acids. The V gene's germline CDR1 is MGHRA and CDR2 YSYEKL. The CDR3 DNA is TGCGCCAGCAGCCAAACAGGGGAGTACGAGCAGTACTTC. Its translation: CASSQTGEYEQYF.

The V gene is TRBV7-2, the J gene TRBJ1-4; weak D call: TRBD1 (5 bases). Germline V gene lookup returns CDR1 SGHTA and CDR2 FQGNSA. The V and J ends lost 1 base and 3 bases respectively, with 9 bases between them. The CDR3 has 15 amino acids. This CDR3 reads CASSLDGGANEKLFF. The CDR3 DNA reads TGTGCCAGCAGCTTAGATGGGGGGGCTAATGAAAAACTGTTTTTT.

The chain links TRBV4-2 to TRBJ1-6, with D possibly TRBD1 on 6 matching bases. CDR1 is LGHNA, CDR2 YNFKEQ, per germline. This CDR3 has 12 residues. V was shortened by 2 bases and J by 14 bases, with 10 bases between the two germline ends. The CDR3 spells CASSQSYRALHF. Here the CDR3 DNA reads TGTGCCAGCAGCCAATCTTACAGGGCCCTCCACTTT.

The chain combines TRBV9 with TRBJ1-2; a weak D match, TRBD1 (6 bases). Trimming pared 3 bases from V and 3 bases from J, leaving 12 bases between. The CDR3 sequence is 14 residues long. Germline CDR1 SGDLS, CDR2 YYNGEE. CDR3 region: CASSARTAHYGYTF. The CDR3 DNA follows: TGTGCCAGCAGCGCGCGGACAGCCCACTATGGCTACACCTTC.

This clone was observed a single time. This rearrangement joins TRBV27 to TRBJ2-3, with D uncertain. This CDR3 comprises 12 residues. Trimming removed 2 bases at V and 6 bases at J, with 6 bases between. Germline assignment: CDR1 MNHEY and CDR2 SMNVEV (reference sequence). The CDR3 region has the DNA TGTGCCAGCAGTTTAACGAGGGATACGCAGTATTTT. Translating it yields CASSLTRDTQYF.

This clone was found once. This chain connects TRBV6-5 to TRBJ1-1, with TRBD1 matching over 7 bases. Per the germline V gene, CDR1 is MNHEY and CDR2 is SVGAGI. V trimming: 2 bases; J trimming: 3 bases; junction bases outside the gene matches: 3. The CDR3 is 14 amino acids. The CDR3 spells CASSYIDRDTEAFF. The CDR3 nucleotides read TGTGCCAGCAGTTACATAGACAGGGACACTGAAGCTTTCTTT.

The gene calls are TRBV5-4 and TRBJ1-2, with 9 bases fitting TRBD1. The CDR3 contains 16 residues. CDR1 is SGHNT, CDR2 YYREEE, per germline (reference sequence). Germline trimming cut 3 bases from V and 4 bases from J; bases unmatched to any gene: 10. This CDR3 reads CASSSDQAGQGYGYTF. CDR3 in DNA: TGTGCCAGCAGCTCGGACCAAGCGGGACAGGGCTATGGCTACACCTTC. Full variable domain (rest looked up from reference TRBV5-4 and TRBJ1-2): ETGVTQSPTHLIKTRGQQVTLRCSSQSGHNTVSWYQQALGQGPQFIFQYYREEENGRGNFPPRFSGLQFPNYSSELNVNALELDDSALYLCASSSDQAGQGYGYTFGSGTRLTVV.

CDR3 protein: CASSTRDRHTDTQYF. CDR3 bases: TGTGCCAGCAGCACCCGGGACAGGCATACAGATACGCAGTATTTT. The rearrangement joins TRBV7-8 to TRBJ2-3; 8 bases line up with TRBD1. This CDR3 is 15 amino acids long. Germline V CDR1 and CDR2: SGHVS, FQNEAQ. V was clipped by 5 bases and J by 3 bases; unmatched bases: 7. The full variable domain, rest sourced from reference TRBV7-8 and TRBJ2-3, is GAGVSQSPRYKVAKRGQDVALRCDPISGHVSLFWYQQALGQGPEFLTYFQNEAQLDKSGLPSDRFFAERPEGSVSTLKIQRTQQEDSAVYLCASSTRDRHTDTQYFGPGTRLTVL.

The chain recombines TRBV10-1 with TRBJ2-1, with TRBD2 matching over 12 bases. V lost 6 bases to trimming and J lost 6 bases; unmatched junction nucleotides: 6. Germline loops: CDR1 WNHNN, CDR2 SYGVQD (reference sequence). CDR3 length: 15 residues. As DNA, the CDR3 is TGCGCCAGCAGCGCGGCTAGCGGGGGGGGCAATGAGCAGTTCTTC. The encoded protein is CASSAASGGGNEQFF.